This note documents a single TCR beta chain sequence. Its cognate antigen is unknown. This sample stems from a study of blood T cells in healthy people across ages. Findings and limits, study-wide: The recorded TCR beta diversity per million T cells decreased in a roughly linear manner with age.

A J-beta primer mix and a sample-barcoded 5' primer were used in a second PCR of about 7 to 12 cycles. Individual samples furnished no less than 2.5 million CDR3-containing paired-end reads apiece. TCRdb re-derived calls from the 5' RACE reads in MiXCR, one entry per CDR3 protein. The data show about 640,000 distinct CDR3 sequences, with about 30% seen just once and approximately 14% held by the top ten. There are 14 residues in the CDR3. In germline, CDR1 is MNHNY, CDR2 SVGAGI (reference sequence). V lost 5 bases to trimming and J lost 6 bases, with 16 bases between them. Isolation yielded PBMCs, at least 7 million per sample, in every case.

The rearrangement joins TRBV6-6 to TRBJ1-2, with D unresolved. This sequence originates from a woman older than 75 in good health. The specimen sequenced was blood. CDR3 in amino acids: CASSPGGPGNGYTF. The CDR3, as DNA: TGTGCCAGCAGTCCCGGAGGCCCAGGCAATGGCTACACCTTC.